These 15 T cell receptor beta chains were all obtained from the same sample, sequenced in a study of CD4 T cells in relation to SARS-CoV-2 and coronaviruses (dated by TCRdb to about 2021). Preparation of the library involved the immunoSEQ multiplex PCR assay. The clones in this table, taken by TCRdb from immuneACCESS, are in-frame only. Not every clone is retained; where verified, under half of the shortfall comes from an unresolved V gene, and the cause of the rest is unknown. For this sample there are about 21,000 clones; roughly 66% appear just once. The biggest ten clones account for 9.5% to 11% of the sample. For these TCRs, the target antigens are not known. CD4+ T cells from unexposed donors were collected before the COVID-19 pandemic (2011-2018). After around 11 days of culture, CD4+ T cells were isolated with the EasySep CD4+ T cell isolation kit. The sample consisted of CD4+ T cells from PBMCs, cultured in vitro. Receptors originate from a human donor in good health.

This clone was counted a few times. The chain employs TRBV7-3 and TRBJ2-2, with D possibly being TRBD2 (6 bases). Deletions cut 4 bases from V and 7 bases from J, with 19 bases between. Germline-derived CDR1 and CDR2 are SGHTA and FQGTGA. The length of the CDR3 is 16 residues. CDR3 sequence (DNA): TGTGCCAGCAGCTCCGAAGGGGCAGGGCGGGGCGGGGAGCTGTTTTTT. Encoded protein: CASSSEGAGRGGELFF. Together with reference TRBV7-3 and TRBJ2-2, the CDR3 gives the full variable domain: GAGVSQTPSNKVTEKGKYVELRCDPISGHTALYWYRQSLGQGPEFLIYFQGTGAADDSGLPNDRFFAVRPEGSVSTLKIQRTERGDSAVYLCASSSEGAGRGGELFFGEGSRLTVL.

This clone showed up just once. The rearrangement uses TRBV2 and TRBJ2-1; 12 bases are shared with TRBD2. Losses at the gene ends were 4 bases for V and 2 bases for J; bases not matched to a gene: 0. The CDR3 is made up of 15 amino acids. Germline V gene lookup returns CDR1 SNHLY and CDR2 FYNNEI. CDR3 DNA: TGTGCCAGCAGTGGGACTAGCGGGGCCTACAATGAGCAGTTCTTC. Its translation is CASSGTSGAYNEQFF.

A single count supports this clone. The chain uses TRBV18 and TRBJ2-5; TRBD1 is a possible D gene (6 bases). Germline CDR1 and CDR2: KGHSH and LQKENI. The length of the CDR3 is 15 residues. Trimming removed 3 bases from V and 2 bases from J, with 13 bases in between. The CDR3 nucleotides are TGTGCCAGCTCACCGGGACAAACCCCTCAAGAGACCCAGTACTTC. Residues: CASSPGQTPQETQYF.

This clone was observed a few times. This chain uses TRBV7-3 with TRBJ2-3, with 10 bases that match TRBD2. The CDR3 contains 16 residues. J was trimmed by 5 bases and V by 5 bases; bases with no gene match: 10. Per the germline V gene, CDR1 is SGHTA and CDR2 is FQGTGA. The CDR3 DNA follows: TGTGCCAGCAGCGTCGCTAGCGGGAGAGGGGGAGATACGCAGTATTTT. Translation: CASSVASGRGGDTQYF.

V and J are TRBV5-1 and TRBJ2-5; the match to TRBD2 covers 11 bases. V trimming: 4 bases; J trimming: 3 bases; junction bases outside the gene matches: 2. Germline V gives CDR1 SGHRS, CDR2 YFSETQ. The CDR3 has 14 amino acids. The CDR3 DNA reads TGCGCCAGCAGCGGGGGACTAGCGGAAGAGACCCAGTACTTC. Amino acid sequence: CASSGGLAEETQYF.

This clone showed up just once. This chain links TRBV7-8 with TRBJ2-3, with D unresolved. V was trimmed by 5 bases and J by 1 base, leaving 10 bases between them. The CDR3 loop spans 14 amino acids. Germline lookup yields CDR1 SGHVS and CDR2 FQNEAQ. Here the CDR3 reads CASSHKQRTDTQYF. The CDR3 DNA sequence: TGTGCCAGCAGCCATAAGCAGCGCACAGATACGCAGTATTTT.

This clone was detected a few times. The V and J genes are TRBV6-2 or TRBV6-3 and TRBJ2-7; possibly TRBD2 for D (7 bases). Germline V gives CDR1 MNHEY, CDR2 SVGEGT. V dropped 0 bases and J dropped 2 bases, with 11 bases sitting between them. The CDR3 length is 15 residues. The CDR3 protein is CASSYSFGGPYEQYF. DNA of the CDR3: TGTGCCAGCAGTTACTCGTTCGGGGGGCCCTACGAGCAGTACTTC.

V usage is TRBV28 and J usage is TRBJ2-3, with 9 bases aligning to TRBD2. CDR3 size: 14 residues. Germline CDR1 reads MDHEN; CDR2 reads SYDVKM. V shed 8 bases and J 3 bases; nucleotides not matched to a gene: 6. The DNA for the CDR3 is TGTGCCAGCGGGGGGACTAGCACGACAGATACGCAGTATTTT. Protein product: CASGGTSTTDTQYF.

V gene TRBV5-1 combines with J gene TRBJ1-1; a possible D gene is TRBD1 (5 bases). The CDR3 has 17 amino acids. CDR1 SGHRS and CDR2 YFSETQ come from the germline V gene. The ends were cut back, 4 bases at V and 4 bases at J, with 23 bases in the middle. The CDR3 sequence is CASSPRRGGSRGTEAFF. The CDR3 DNA reads as TGCGCCAGCAGCCCCCGGCGCGGGGGGAGTCGGGGCACTGAAGCTTTCTTT.

The genes are TRBV19 and TRBJ2-3; D not resolved. The CDR3 has 14 amino acids. Trimming took off 7 bases at V and 0 bases at J, with 11 bases between the two ends. Germline values: CDR1 LNHDA, CDR2 SQIVND (reference sequence). CDR3 in DNA: TGTGCCAGTACAGAGCAATCTAGCACAGATACGCAGTATTTT. Its translation: CASTEQSSTDTQYF.

This clone turned up a few times. The chain has TRBV6-1 and TRBJ1-4, with D possibly being TRBD1 (5 bases). Trimming cost V 2 bases and J 8 bases, with 12 bases left between them. The germline V gene encodes CDR1 MNHNS and CDR2 SASEGT. The CDR3 runs to 14 residues. CDR3 region: CASSELRRQEKLFF. The CDR3 nucleotides read TGTGCCAGCAGTGAACTCCGGAGACAGGAAAAACTGTTTTTT.

This chain uses TRBV3-1 (or the pseudogene TRBV3-2) with TRBJ1-3; no clear D. Germline CDR1 is LGHDT and CDR2 is YNNKEL (reference sequence). This CDR3 has 18 residues. V lost 1 base and J 0 bases, leaving 16 bases between the germline ends. The CDR3 nucleotides read TGTGCCAGCAGCCAAGCACTCGGGCGACGGACCTCTGGAAACACCATATATTTT. This sequence encodes CASSQALGRRTSGNTIYF.

The chain uses TRBV7-2 and TRBJ1-4; 9 positions match TRBD1. The ends lost 4 bases at V and 4 bases at J; junction bases unmatched: 7. CDR1 is SGHTA and CDR2 is FQGNSA in the germline V gene. CDR3 size: 16 residues. The CDR3 loop reads CASSSVNRGRNEKLFF. The CDR3 nucleotides are TGTGCCAGCAGCTCTGTGAACAGGGGGCGTAATGAAAAACTGTTTTTT.

V usage is TRBV9 and J usage is TRBJ2-1; 16 bases agree with TRBD2. In germline, CDR1 is SGDLS, CDR2 YYNGEE. The CDR3 runs 20 residues. Losses at the gene ends were 0 bases for V and 7 bases for J; bases not matched to a gene: 13. The CDR3: CASSVDAGLAGGPQDNEQFF. CDR3 nucleotides: TGTGCCAGCAGCGTAGACGCGGGACTAGCGGGAGGGCCCCAGGATAATGAGCAGTTCTTC.

This chain joins TRBV19 and TRBJ1-2, with 7 bases matching TRBD1. The germline V gene has CDR1 LNHDA and CDR2 SQIVND (reference sequence). The V gene end was trimmed by 4 bases and the J gene end by 4 bases; junction bases not matched to a gene: 0. This CDR3 has 12 amino acids. The CDR3 protein is CASSNRGYGYTF. The CDR3 DNA sequence: TGTGCCAGTAGTAACAGGGGCTATGGCTACACCTTC.